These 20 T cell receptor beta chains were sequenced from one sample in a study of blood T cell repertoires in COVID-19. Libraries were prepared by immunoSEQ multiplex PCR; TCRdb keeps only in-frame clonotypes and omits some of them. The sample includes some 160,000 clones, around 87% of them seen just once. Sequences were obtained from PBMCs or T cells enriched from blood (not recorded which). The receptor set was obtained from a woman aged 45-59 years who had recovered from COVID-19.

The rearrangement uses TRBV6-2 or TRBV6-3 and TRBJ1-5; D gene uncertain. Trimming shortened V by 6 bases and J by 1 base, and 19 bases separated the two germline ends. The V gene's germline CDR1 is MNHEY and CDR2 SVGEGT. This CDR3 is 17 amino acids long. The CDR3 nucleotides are TGTGCCAGCAGCCCCACCACTATGGTTCGGAGCAATCAGCCCCAGCATTTT. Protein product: CASSPTTMVRSNQPQHF.

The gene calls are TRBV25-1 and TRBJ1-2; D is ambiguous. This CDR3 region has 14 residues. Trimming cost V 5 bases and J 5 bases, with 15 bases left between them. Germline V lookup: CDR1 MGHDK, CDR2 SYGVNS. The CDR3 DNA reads TGTGCCAGCAGTCGAATCGGGGAAGCTTATGGCTACACCTTC. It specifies CASSRIGEAYGYTF.

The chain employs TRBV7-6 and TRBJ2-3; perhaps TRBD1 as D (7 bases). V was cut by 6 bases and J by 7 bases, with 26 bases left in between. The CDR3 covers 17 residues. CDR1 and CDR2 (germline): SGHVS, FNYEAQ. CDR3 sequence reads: CASSPLAGTERWNTQYF. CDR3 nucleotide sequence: TGTGCCAGCAGTCCTCTGGCGGGGACAGAGCGGTGGAATACGCAGTATTTT.

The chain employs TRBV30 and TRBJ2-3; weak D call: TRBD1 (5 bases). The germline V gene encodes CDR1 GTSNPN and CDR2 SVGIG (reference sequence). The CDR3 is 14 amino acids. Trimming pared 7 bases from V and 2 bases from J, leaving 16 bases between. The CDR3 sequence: CASDTLKLTDTQYF. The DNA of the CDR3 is TGTGCCTCGGACACTCTGAAACTCACAGATACGCAGTATTTT.

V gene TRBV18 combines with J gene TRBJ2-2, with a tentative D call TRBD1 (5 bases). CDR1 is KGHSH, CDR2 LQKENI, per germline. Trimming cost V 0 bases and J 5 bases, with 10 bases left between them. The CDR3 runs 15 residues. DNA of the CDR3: TGTGCCAGCTCACCACCAGGCCCAGGGACCGGGGAGCTGTTTTTT. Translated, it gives CASSPPGPGTGELFF.

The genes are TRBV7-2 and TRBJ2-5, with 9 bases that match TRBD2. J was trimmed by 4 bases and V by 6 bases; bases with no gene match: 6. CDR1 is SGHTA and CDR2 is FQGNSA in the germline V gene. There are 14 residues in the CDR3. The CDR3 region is CASRAGGPRETQYF. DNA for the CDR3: TGTGCCAGCAGGGCGGGGGGGCCTCGAGAGACCCAGTACTTC.

The DNA of the CDR3 is TGCAGCGTTGAAAGACAGACAAACACTGAAGCTTTCTTT. It specifies CSVERQTNTEAFF. V is TRBV29-1 and J is TRBJ1-1, with a possible D match to TRBD1 (5 bases). V was pared by 2 bases and J by 2 bases, with 9 bases between. From germline, CDR1 is SQVTM and CDR2 ANQGSEA. The CDR3 has 13 residues.

CDR3 nucleotide sequence: TGTGCCAGCAGCAGACGGACTTTGGAGACCCAGTACTTC. This codes for CASSRRTLETQYF. The V call is TRBV7-3, the J call TRBJ2-5, with D maybe TRBD2 (5 bases). V dropped 5 bases and J dropped 5 bases, with 12 bases sitting between them. This CDR3 spans 13 amino acids. From germline, CDR1 is SGHTA and CDR2 FQGTGA. Full variable domain (remainder filled in from reference TRBV7-3 and TRBJ2-5): GAGVSQTPSNKVTEKGKYVELRCDPISGHTALYWYRQSLGQGPEFLIYFQGTGAADDSGLPNDRFFAVRPEGSVSTLKIQRTERGDSAVYLCASSRRTLETQYFGPGTRLLVL.

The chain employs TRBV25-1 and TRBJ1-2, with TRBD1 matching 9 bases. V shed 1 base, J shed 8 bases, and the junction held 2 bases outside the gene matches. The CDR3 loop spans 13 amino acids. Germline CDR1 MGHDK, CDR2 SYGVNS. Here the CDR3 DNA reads TGTGCCAGCAGTGAATGGGACAGGGCCGGCTACACCTTC. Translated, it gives CASSEWDRAGYTF.

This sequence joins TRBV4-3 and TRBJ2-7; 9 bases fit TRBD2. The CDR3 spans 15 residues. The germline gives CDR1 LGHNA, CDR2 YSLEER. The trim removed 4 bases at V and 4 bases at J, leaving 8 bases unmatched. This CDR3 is CASSLGTSTSYEQYF. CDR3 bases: TGCGCCAGCAGCCTGGGGACTAGCACCTCGTACGAGCAGTACTTC.

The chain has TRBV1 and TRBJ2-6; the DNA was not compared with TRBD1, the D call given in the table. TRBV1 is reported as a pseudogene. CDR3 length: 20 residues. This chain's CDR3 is CTSSQESSRTSYSGANVLTF. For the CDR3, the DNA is TGCACCAGCAGCCAAGAATCGAGCAGGACAAGCTACTCTGGGGCCAACGTCCTGACTTTC.

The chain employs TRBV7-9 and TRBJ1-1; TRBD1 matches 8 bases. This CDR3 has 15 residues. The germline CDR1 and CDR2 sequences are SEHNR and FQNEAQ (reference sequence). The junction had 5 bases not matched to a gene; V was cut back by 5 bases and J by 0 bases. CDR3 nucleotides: TGTGCCAGCAGCCCGGGACAGGCGATGAACACTGAAGCTTTCTTT. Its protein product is CASSPGQAMNTEAFF. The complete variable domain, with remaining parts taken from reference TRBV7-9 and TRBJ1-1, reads DTGVSQNPRHKITKRGQNVTFRCDPISEHNRLYWYRQTLGQGPEFLTYFQNEAQLEKSRLLSDRFSAERPKGSFSTLEIQRTEQGDSAMYLCASSPGQAMNTEAFFGQGTRLTVV.

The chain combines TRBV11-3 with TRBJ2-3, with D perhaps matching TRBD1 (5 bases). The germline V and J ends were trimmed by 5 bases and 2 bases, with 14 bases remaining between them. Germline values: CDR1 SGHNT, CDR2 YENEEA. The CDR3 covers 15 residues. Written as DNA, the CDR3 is TGTGCCAGCAGCCCTGGGGCAGGGTCCACAGATACGCAGTATTTT. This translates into CASSPGAGSTDTQYF.

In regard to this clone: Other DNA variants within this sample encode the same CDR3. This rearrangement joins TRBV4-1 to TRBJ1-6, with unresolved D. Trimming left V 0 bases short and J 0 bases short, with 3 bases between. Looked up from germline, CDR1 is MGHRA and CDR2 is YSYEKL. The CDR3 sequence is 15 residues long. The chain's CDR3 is CASSQDSSYNSPLHF. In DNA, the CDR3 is TGCGCCAGCAGCCAAGATAGCTCCTATAATTCACCCCTCCACTTT.

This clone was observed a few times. DNA of the CDR3: TGCGCCAGCAGCCCGGGACAGCTCACTGAAGCTTTCTTT. This gives the protein CASSPGQLTEAFF. The rearrangement uses TRBV5-1 and TRBJ1-1; 7 nucleotides line up with TRBD1. J lost 4 bases, V lost 4 bases, and 4 bases had no gene match. From germline, CDR1 is SGHRS and CDR2 YFSETQ. The CDR3 totals 13 residues.

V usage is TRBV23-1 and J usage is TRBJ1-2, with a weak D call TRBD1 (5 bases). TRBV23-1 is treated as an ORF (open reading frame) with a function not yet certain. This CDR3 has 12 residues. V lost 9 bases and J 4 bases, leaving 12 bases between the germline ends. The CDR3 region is CASGASLYGYTF. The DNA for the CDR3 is TGCGCCAGTGGGGCATCCCTCTATGGCTACACCTTC.

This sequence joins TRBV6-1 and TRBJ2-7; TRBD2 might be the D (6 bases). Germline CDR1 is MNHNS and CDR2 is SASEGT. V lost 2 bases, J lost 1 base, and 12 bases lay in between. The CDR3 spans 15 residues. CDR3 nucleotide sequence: TGTGCCAGCAGTGAATCCCCAGGGAGGTCCTACGAGCAGTACTTC. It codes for CASSESPGRSYEQYF.

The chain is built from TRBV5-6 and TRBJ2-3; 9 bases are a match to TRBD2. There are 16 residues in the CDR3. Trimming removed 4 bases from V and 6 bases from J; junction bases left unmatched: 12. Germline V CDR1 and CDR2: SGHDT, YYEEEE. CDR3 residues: CASSPLGAGGLDTQYF. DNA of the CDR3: TGTGCCAGCAGCCCCTTAGGGGCGGGGGGGCTGGATACGCAGTATTTT.

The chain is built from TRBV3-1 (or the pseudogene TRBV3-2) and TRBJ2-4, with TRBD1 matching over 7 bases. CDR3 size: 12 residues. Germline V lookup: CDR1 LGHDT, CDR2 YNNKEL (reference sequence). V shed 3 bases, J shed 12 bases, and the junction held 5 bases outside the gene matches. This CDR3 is CASSHRDSPQYF. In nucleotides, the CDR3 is TGTGCCAGCAGCCACCGGGACAGCCCTCAGTACTTC.

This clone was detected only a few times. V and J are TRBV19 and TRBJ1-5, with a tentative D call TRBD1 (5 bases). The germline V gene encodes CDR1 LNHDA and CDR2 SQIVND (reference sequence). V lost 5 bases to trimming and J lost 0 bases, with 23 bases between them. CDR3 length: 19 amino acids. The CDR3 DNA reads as TGTGCCAGTAGTCCAGAAGAAGGTTGGGGCCGCTATAGCAATCAGCCCCAGCATTTT. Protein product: CASSPEEGWGRYSNQPQHF.